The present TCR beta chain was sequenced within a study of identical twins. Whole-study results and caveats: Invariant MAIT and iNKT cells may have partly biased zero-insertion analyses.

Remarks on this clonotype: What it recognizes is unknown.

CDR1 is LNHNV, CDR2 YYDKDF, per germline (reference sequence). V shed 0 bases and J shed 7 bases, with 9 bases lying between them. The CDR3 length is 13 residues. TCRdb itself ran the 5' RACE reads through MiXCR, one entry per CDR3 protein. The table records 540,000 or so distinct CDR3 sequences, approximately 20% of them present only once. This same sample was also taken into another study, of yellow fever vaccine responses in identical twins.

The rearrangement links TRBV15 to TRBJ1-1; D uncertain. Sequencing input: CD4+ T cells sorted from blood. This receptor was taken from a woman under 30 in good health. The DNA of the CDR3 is TGTGCCACCAGCAGAGATCGATGGGTTGAAGCTTTCTTT. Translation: CATSRDRWVEAFF.